Here is one T cell receptor (beta chain) with its context. The sample holds a few counts of this clonotype. The antigen it recognizes is unknown. The record has no base qualities; no much larger clone is one base away. These data come from a study of early T cells in non-severe SARS-CoV-2 infection (dated by TCRdb to the early 2020s). For context, the study as a whole: Bulk RNA from unsorted whole blood was used for TCR sequencing, so alpha and beta chains could not be paired.

General study outcomes and caveats: VDJdb matching was skewed toward anti-spike CD8 responses and likely underestimated virus-specific expansions by missing private and CD4 specificities.

V gives up 4 bases and J gives up 1 base, and the segment between their germline ends measures 10 bases. Spanning cysteine to phenylalanine, the CDR3 consists of 14 amino acids. The kept DNA is CDR3 alone, 42 bases in frame from the first base. According to the germline V gene, CDR1 reads MDHEN and CDR2 reads SYDVKM. Library prep was done by 5' RACE. Sequencing was carried out with a NextSeq 500. To correct for sequencing error and PCR bias, the TCR library protocol tagged individual cDNA molecules with unique molecular identifiers. Sequencing covered both TCR alpha and beta chains, and within each sample the abundances of alpha and beta sequences were tightly co-correlated. In the authors' own workflow: Decombinator V4 was used to annotate TCR sequences for V gene, J gene and CDR3. TCRs were defined as expanded if a significant change between any two time points was detected under a Poisson model with p below 0.0001. TCR abundances were normalised to the total number of TCRs sequenced per sample and expressed as counts per million. MAIT TCRs were defined by TRAV1-2 paired with TRAJ12, TRAJ20 or TRAJ33, and iNKT TCRs by TRAV10 paired with TRAJ18. A search of VDJdb, accessed on 1 November 2021, was run for TCRs annotated to CMV, EBV and SARS-CoV-2, with TCRs annotated for multiple antigens excluded. The raw public data were reprocessed by TCRdb itself: fastp quality trimming at Q25, MiXCR clonotype calling, in-frame beta chains only. Under each unique CDR3 protein, matching rows form one entry showing the most common genes and DNA. The V and J calls and clone size come from TCRdb's table, not from the authors' own analysis. The sample table holds some 80,000 distinct CDR3 sequences, of which 4.5% to 6% were seen once. Around 7.5% of the sample is held by the ten biggest clonotypes.

A case-control design nested within a healthcare worker cohort in London, UK, was used, with weekly nasopharyngeal swab PCR tests and blood sampling performed. Healthcare workers were enrolled in the week of the UK lockdown, from 23 to 31 March 2020, and were followed every week for up to roughly 15 weeks. Here the sequenced sample was whole blood, taken at baseline. This sequence uses TRBV28 and TRBJ1-1, and possibly TRBD1, on 6 matching bases. This TCR was recovered from an adult who was a healthcare worker with PCR-confirmed SARS-CoV-2 infection or an uninfected control (not recorded which). The DNA sequence is given as TGTGCCAGCAGTTATGGGGGCGCGAACACTGAAGCTTTCTTT. This is translated as CASSYGGANTEAFF.